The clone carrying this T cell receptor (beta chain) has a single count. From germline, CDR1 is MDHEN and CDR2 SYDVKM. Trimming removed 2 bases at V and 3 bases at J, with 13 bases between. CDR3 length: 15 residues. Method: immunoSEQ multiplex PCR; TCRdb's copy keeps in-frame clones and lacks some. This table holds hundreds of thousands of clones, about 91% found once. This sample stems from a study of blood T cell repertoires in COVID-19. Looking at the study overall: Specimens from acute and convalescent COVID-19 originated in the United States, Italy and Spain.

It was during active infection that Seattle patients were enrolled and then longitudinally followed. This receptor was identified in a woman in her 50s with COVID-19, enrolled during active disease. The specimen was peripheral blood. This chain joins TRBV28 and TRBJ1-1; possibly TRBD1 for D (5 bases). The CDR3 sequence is CASSLRPGVYTEAFF. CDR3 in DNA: TGTGCCAGCAGTTTAAGGCCGGGGGTTTACACTGAAGCTTTCTTT.